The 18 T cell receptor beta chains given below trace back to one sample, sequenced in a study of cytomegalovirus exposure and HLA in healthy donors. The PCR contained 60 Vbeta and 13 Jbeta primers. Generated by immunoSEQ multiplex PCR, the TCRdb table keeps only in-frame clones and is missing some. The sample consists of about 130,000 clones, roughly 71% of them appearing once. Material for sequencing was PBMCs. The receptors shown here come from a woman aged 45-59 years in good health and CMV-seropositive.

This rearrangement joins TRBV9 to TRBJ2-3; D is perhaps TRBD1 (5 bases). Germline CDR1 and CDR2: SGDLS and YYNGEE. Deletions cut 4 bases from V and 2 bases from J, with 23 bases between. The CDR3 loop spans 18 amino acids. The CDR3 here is CASSLNHDRKPPTDTQYF. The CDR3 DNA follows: TGTGCCAGCAGCCTAAACCACGACAGAAAGCCTCCCACAGATACGCAGTATTTT.

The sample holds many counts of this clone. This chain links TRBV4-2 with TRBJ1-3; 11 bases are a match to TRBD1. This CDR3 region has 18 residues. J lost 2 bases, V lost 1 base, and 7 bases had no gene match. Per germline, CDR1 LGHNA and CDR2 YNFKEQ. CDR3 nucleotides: TGTGCCAGCAGCCAAGGAGGACAGGGGGCTTCCACTGGAAACACCATATATTTT. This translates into CASSQGGQGASTGNTIYF.

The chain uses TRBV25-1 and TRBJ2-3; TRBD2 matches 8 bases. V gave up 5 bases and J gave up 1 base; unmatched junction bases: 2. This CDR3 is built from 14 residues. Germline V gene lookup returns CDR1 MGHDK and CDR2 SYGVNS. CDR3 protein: CASSLSGGTDTQYF. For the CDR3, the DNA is TGTGCCAGCAGTCTTAGCGGGGGCACAGATACGCAGTATTTT.

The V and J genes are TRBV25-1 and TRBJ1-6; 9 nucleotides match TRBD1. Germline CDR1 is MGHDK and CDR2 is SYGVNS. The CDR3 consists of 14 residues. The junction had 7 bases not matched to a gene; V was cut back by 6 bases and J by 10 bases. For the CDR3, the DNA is TGTGCCAGCAGAACCGGGACAGGGCAGTCACCCCTCCACTTT. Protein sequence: CASRTGTGQSPLHF.

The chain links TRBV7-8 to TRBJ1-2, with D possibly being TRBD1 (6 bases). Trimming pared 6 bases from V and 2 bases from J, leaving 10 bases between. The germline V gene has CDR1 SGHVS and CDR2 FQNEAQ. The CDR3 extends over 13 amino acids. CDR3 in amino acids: CASRPTGNYGYTF. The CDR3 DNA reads TGTGCCAGCAGGCCAACAGGGAACTATGGCTACACCTTC.

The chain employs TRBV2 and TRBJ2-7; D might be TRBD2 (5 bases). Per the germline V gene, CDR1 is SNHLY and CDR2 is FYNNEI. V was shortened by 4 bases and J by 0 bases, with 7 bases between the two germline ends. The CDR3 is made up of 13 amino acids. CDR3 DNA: TGTGCCAGCAGTGCCGGGGTCTCCTACGAGCAGTACTTC. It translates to CASSAGVSYEQYF.

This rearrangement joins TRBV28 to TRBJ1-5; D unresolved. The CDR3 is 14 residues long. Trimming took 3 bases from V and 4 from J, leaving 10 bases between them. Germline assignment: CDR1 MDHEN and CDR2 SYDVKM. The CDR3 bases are TGTGCCAGCAGTTTTGGGCAAGTGAATCAGCCCCAGCATTTT. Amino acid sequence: CASSFGQVNQPQHF.

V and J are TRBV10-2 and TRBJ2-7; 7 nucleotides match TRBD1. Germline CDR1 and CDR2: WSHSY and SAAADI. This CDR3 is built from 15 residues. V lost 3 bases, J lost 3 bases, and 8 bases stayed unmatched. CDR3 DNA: TGCGCCAGCAGTGACCCCGGGGCAGGGGGCTACGAGCAGTACTTC. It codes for CASSDPGAGGYEQYF.

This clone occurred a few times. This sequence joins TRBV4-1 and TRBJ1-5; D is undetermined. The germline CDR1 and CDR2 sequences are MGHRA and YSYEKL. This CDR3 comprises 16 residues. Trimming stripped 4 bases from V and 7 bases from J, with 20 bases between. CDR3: CASSPHPNSLNQPQHF. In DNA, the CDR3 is TGCGCCAGCAGCCCGCACCCTAACAGTTTGAACCAGCCCCAGCATTTT.

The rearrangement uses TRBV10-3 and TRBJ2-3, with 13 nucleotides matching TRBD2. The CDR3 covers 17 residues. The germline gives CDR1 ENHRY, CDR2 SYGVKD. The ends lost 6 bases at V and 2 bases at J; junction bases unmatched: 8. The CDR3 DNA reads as TGTGCCATCAGGCCGGGACTAGCGGGGAATCTCACAGATACGCAGTATTTT. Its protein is CAIRPGLAGNLTDTQYF.

The CDR3 protein is CASSYSASGAGSEQFF. CDR3 bases: TGTGCCAGCAGTTACTCTGCTAGCGGGGCCGGGAGTGAGCAGTTCTTC. The chain employs TRBV6-5 and TRBJ2-1; 9 bases agree with TRBD2. This CDR3 comprises 16 residues. Looked up from germline, CDR1 is MNHEY and CDR2 is SVGAGI. J gave up 9 bases and V 0 bases, and 9 bases lay outside the gene matches.

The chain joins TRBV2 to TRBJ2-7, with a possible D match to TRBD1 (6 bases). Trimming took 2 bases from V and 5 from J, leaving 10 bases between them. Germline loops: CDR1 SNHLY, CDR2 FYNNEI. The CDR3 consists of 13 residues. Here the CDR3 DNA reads TGTGCCAGCAGTGAACAGGGGTGGGACGAGCAGTACTTC. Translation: CASSEQGWDEQYF. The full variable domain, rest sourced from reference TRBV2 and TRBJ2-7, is EPEVTQTPSHQVTQMGQEVILRCVPISNHLYFYWYRQILGQKVEFLVSFYNNEISEKSEIFDDQFSVERPDGSNFTLKIRSTKLEDSAMYFCASSEQGWDEQYFGPGTRLTVT.

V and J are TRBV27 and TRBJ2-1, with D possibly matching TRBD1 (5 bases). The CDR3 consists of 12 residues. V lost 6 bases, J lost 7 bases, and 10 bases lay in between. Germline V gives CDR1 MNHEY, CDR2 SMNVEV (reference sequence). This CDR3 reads CASRIPGNEQFF. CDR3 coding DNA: TGTGCCAGCAGGATCCCAGGGAATGAGCAGTTCTTC.

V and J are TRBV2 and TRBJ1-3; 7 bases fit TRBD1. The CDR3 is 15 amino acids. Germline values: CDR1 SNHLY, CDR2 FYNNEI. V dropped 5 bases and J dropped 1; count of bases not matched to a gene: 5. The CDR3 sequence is CASSRQGSSGNTIYF. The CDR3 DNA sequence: TGTGCCAGCAGTCGACAGGGAAGTTCTGGAAACACCATATATTTT.

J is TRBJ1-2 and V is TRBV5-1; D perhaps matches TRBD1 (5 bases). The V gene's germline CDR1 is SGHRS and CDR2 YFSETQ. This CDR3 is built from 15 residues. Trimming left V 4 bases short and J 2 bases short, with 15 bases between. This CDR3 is CASSMTVDSNYGYTF. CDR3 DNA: TGCGCCAGCAGCATGACAGTCGACTCCAACTATGGCTACACCTTC.

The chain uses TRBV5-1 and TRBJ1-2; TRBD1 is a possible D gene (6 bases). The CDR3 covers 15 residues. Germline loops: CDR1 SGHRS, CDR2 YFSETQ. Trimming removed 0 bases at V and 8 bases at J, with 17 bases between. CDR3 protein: CASSLEGHNRGGYTF. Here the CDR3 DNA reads TGCGCCAGCAGCTTGGAGGGACACAATAGGGGGGGCTACACCTTC. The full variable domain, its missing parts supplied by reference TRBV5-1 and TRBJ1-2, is KAGVTQTPRYLIKTRGQQVTLSCSPISGHRSVSWYQQTPGQGLQFLFEYFSETQRNKGNFPGRFSGRQFSNSRSEMNVSTLELGDSALYLCASSLEGHNRGGYTFGSGTRLTVV.

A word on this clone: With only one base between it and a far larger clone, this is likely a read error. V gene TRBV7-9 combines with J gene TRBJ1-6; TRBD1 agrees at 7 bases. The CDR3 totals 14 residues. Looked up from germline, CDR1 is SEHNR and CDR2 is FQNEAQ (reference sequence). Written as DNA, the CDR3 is TGTTCCAGCAGCCTGGGACAGTATAATTCACCCCTCCACTTT. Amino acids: CSSSLGQYNSPLHF.

The CDR3 loop reads CASSLKRGGLSPYEQYF. In DNA form, the CDR3 reads TGTGCCAGCAGCTTGAAGCGGGGGGGCCTGAGTCCCTACGAGCAGTACTTC. The gene calls are TRBV5-4 and TRBJ2-7; 10 positions match TRBD2. The V gene's germline CDR1 is SGHNT and CDR2 YYREEE (reference sequence). The CDR3 contains 17 residues. V lost 1 base and J lost 2; bases outside the gene matches: 9.